This TCR beta chain was observed in a study of CD8+CD57+ T cells in acquired aplastic anemia. On the study more broadly: Healthy donor CD4+ samples were sequenced to a depth that averaged roughly 10 million reads. Study results and caveats: Patients had roughly 29 CD8+ CDR3 sequences in common with controls (the shared set). CD8+ Simpson's diversity did not differ significantly between patients and controls.

Genomic DNA, the template, was used for profiling of the TCR beta VDJ and CDR3. TCRdb re-analysed the reads in MiXCR, keeping a single row per CDR3 protein. The sample carries 35,000 to 45,000 distinct CDR3 sequences, approximately 67% recorded once. Notes on this clonotype: Its antigen is not identified.

Trimming at V came to 3 bases and at J to 5 bases, leaving 4 bases not matched to a gene. The germline CDR1 and CDR2 sequences are WNHNN and SYGVQD (reference sequence). The CDR3 extends over 14 amino acids. The sequence was obtained from a human donor in good health, serving as a control. Sequencing input: sorted CD4+, CD8+, or CD8+CD57+ T cells (not recorded which) from PBMCs. The J gene is TRBJ2-7, the V gene TRBV10-1; 10 bases are a match to TRBD2. The CDR3 region is CASSDPGTSDEQYF. The CDR3 nucleotides are TGCGCCAGCAGTGATCCCGGGACTAGCGACGAGCAGTACTTC.